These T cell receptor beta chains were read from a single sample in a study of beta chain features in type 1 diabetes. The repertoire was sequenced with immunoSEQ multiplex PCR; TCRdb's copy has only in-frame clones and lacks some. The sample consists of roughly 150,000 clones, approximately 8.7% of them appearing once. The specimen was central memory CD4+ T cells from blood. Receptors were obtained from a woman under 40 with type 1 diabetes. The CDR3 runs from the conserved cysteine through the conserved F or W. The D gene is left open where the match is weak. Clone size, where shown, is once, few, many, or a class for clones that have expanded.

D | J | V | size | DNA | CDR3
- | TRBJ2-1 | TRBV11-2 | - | TGTGCCAGCAGCTTAGGCCCTTCCGCGGACAATGAGCAGTTCTTC | CASSLGPSADNEQFF
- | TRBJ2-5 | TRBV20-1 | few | TGCAGCTCAGGAGGGACGGAGACCCAGTACTTC | CSSGGTETQYF
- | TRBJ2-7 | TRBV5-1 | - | TGCGCCAGCAGCTTGGCGAGCGAATACGAGCAGTACTTC | CASSLASEYEQYF
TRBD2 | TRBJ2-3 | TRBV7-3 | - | TGTGCCAGCAGCTCGGGGACTAGCGGGAGAACAGATACGCAGTATTTT | CASSSGTSGRTDTQYF
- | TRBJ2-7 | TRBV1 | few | TGCACCAGCAGCCAATACCTAGCGGGAGGCTACGAGCAGTACTTC | CTSSQYLAGGYEQYF
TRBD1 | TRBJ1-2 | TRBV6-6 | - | TGTGCCAGCAGTTACTACCAGGGGGCGACCTATGGCTACACCTTC | CASSYYQGATYGYTF
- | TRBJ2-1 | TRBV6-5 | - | TGTGCCAGCAGTTACTTAACAGGGGGGGAAGACAATGAGCAGTTCTTC | CASSYLTGGEDNEQFF
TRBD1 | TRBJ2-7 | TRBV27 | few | TGTGCCAGCAGTTTGCGACAGGGGGTCTACGAGCAGTACTTC | CASSLRQGVYEQYF
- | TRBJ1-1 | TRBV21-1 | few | TGTGCCAGCAGCACCCTCCGGGGAGAAAACACTGAAGCTTTCTTT | CASSTLRGENTEAFF
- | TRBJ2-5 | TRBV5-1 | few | TGCGCCAGCAGAATAGCCGAAGAGACCCAGTACTTC | CASRIAEETQYF
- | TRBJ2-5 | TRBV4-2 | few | TGTGCCAGCAGCCAAGATCGCCGGGAGACCCAGTACTTC | CASSQDRRETQYF
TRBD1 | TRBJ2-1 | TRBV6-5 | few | TGTGCCAGCATGGGAAGGACAGGGGGTAATGAGCAGTTCTTC | CASMGRTGGNEQFF
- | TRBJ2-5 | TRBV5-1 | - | TGCGCCAGCAGCTTGGCCGTGGGGCCCCAAGAGACCCAGTACTTC | CASSLAVGPQETQYF
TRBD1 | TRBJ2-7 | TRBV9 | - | TGTGCCAGCAGCCCGAACGACAGGGCTTATTACGAGCAGTACTTC | CASSPNDRAYYEQYF
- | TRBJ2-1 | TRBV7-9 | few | TGTGCCAGCAGCCCTCGCAGCGGTGCCCTTGGCGGCAATGAGCAGTTCTTC | CASSPRSGALGGNEQFF
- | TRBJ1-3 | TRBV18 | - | TGTGCCAGCTCACCACGAGGCGACCACTCTGGAAACACCATATATTTT | CASSPRGDHSGNTIYF
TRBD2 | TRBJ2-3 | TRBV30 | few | TGTGCCTGGAAGGCTAGCGGCGGGACAGATACGCAGTATTTT | CAWKASGGTDTQYF
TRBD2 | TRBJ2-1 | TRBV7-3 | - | TGTGCCAGCAGCTTAGGGACTAGCGGATACAATGAGCAGTTCTTC | CASSLGTSGYNEQFF
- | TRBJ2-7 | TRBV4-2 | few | TGTGCCAGCAGCCCCTCGAGGGCCGAGAATAGGGAGCAGTACTTC | CASSPSRAENREQYF
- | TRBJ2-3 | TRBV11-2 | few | TGTGCCAGCCGTCTAGCGACAGATACGCAGTATTTT | CASRLATDTQYF
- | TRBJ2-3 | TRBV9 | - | TGTGCCAGCAGCGTTCCAGGCACAGATACGCAGTATTTT | CASSVPGTDTQYF
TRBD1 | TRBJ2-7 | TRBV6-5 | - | TGTGCCAGCACCGAGGGGACAGGGATTTACGAGCAGTACTTC | CASTEGTGIYEQYF
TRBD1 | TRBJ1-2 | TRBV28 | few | TGTGCCAGCTCTTTCCTCCGGGACAGAGACTCCTATGGCTACACCTTC | CASSFLRDRDSYGYTF
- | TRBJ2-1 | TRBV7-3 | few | TGTGCCAGCAGCTTAGCCGGGTCGGATGAGCAGTTCTTC | CASSLAGSDEQFF
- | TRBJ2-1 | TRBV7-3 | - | TGTGCCAGCAGCTTTGGACTGAACAATGAGCAGTTCTTC | CASSFGLNNEQFF
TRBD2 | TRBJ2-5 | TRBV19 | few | TGTGCCAGTAGTATGCGGGGGGGCCAAGAGACCCAGTACTTC | CASSMRGGQETQYF
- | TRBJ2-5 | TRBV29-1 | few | TGCAGCGTTGAAGACGTAGATCCGTCGGCCCAGTACTTC | CSVEDVDPSAQYF
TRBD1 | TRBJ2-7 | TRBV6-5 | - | TGTGCCAGCGGGGGAACAGGGGGTTCCTACGAGCAGTACTTC | CASGGTGGSYEQYF
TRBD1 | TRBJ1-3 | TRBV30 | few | TGTGCCGGAAGACAGGGCTCTGGAAACACCATATATTTT | CAGRQGSGNTIYF
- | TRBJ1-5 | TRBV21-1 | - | TGTGCCAGCAGCAAAGATCGCGTACAGGGCGAAAATCTCAATCAGCCCCAGCATTTT | CASSKDRVQGENLNQPQHF
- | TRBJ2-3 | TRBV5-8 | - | TGTGCCAGCAGCTTGGGGCGGGACGGCACAGATACGCAGTATTTT | CASSLGRDGTDTQYF
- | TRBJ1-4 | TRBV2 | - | TGTGCCAGCCTAAGAACTAATGAAAAACTGTTTTTT | CASLRTNEKLFF
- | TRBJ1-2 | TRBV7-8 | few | TGTGCCAGCAGCAATCGGGACACTTCATTTGTCGGCTACACCTTC | CASSNRDTSFVGYTF
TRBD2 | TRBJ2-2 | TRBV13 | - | TGTGCCAGCAGCTTTCTTAGCGGGAAGGACACCGGGGAGCTGTTTTTT | CASSFLSGKDTGELFF
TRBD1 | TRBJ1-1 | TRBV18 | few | TGTGCCAGCTCACTCGGACAGGGAAATGAAGCTTTCTTT | CASSLGQGNEAFF
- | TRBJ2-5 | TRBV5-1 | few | TGCGCCAGCAGCTCAGTGGGGCAGAATCAAGAGACCCAGTACTTC | CASSSVGQNQETQYF
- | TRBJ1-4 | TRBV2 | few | TGTGCCAGCAGTGCCTTGCGGGTTGAAAAACTGTTTTTT | CASSALRVEKLFF
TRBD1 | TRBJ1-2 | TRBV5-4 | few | TGTGCCAGCAGCATAACAGGGGCTATTGGCTACACCTTC | CASSITGAIGYTF
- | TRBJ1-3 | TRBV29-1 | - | TGCAGCGTTACAGGAATTACATCTGGAAACACCATATATTTT | CSVTGITSGNTIYF
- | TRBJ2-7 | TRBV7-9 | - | TGTGCCAGCAGTATCACAGGGATTACCGAGCAGTACTTC | CASSITGITEQYF
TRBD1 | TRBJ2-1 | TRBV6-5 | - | TGTGCCAGCAGTTACGACAGGGGCTCCTACAATGAGCAGTTCTTC | CASSYDRGSYNEQFF
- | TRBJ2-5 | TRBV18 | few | TGTGCCAGCTCACCGCGGAGGGAAGAGACCCAGTACTTC | CASSPRREETQYF
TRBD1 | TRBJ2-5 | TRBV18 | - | TGTGCCAGCTCACTAACCGGGACAGGGCAAGAGACCCAGTACTTC | CASSLTGTGQETQYF
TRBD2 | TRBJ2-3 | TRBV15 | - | TGTGCCTCCAAAAGCGGGAGCGGCACAGATACGCAGTATTTT | CASKSGSGTDTQYF
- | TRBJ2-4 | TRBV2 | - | TGTGCCAGCAGTGAACGGGGGGCCGGAAACATTCAGTACTTC | CASSERGAGNIQYF
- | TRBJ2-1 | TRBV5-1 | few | TGCGCCAGCAGCTTGGAAGGCAGGAATGAGCAGTTCTTC | CASSLEGRNEQFF
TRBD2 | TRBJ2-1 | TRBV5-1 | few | TGCGCCAGCAGCTCCCGGGGAGCGGGAGGGACTTTTGAGCAGTTCTTC | CASSSRGAGGTFEQFF
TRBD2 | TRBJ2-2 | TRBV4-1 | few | TGCGCCAGCAGCCAGGGCCCAGGGAGGGGGAACACCGGGGAGCTGTTTTTT | CASSQGPGRGNTGELFF
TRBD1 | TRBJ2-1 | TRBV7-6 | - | TGTGCCAGCAGCCCCTCCGGGACAGGGGTCAATGAGCAGTTCTTC | CASSPSGTGVNEQFF
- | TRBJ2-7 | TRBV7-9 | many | TGTGCCAGCAGCTTAGGAGGGTGGACCACCTACGAGCAGTACTTC | CASSLGGWTTYEQYF
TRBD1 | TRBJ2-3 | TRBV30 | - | TGTGCCTGGAGTGCCGCAGGGGGCTTCCAGACAGATACGCAGTATTTT | CAWSAAGGFQTDTQYF
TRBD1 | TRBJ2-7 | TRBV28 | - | TGTGCCAGCATAAGGACAGGGGGATACGAGCAGTACTTC | CASIRTGGYEQYF
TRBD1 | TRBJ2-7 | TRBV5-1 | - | TGCGCCAGCAGCTCCTCCGGGACAGGGGACGAGCAGTACTTC | CASSSSGTGDEQYF
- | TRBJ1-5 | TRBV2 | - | TGTGCCAGCAATGGGGAGGGCGGGCAGCCCCAGCATTTT | CASNGEGGQPQHF
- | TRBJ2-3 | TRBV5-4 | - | TGTGCCAGCAGCTCCCCGACAGGTAGCACAGATACGCAGTATTTT | CASSSPTGSTDTQYF
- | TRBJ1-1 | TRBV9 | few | TGTGCCAGCAGCGGAGGGGGGGACGACACTGAAGCTTTCTTT | CASSGGGDDTEAFF
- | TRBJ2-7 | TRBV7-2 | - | TGTGCCAGCAGCTTAGGTTGGCTGGGCAGTTCCTACGAGCAGTACTTC | CASSLGWLGSSYEQYF
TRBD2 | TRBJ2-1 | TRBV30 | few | TGTGCCTGGAGTGTGGGTAGCGGGAGTATTAATGAGCAGTTCTTC | CAWSVGSGSINEQFF
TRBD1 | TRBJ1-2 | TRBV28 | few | TGTGCCAGCAGTTTAGATACCAGGGGGAACTATGGCTACACCTTC | CASSLDTRGNYGYTF